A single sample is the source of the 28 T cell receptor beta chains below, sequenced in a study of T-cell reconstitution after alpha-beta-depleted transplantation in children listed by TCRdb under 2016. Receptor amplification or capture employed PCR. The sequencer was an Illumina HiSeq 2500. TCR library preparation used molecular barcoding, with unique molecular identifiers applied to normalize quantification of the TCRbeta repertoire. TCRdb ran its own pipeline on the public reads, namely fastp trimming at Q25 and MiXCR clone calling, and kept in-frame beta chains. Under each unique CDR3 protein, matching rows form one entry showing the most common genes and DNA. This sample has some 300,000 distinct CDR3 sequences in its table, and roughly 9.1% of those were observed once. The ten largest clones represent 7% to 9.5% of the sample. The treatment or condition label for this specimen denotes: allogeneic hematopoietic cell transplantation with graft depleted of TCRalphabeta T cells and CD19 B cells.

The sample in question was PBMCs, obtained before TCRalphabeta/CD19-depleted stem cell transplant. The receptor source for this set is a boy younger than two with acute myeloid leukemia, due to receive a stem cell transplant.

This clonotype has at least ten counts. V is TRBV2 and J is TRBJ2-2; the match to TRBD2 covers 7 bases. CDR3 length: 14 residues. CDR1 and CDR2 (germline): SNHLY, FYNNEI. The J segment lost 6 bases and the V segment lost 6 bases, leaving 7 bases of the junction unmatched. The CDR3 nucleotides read TGTGCCAGCAGCTCCGGGACTACGGCCGGGGAGCTGTTTTTT. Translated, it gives CASSSGTTAGELFF. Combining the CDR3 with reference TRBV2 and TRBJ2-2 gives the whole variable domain EPEVTQTPSHQVTQMGQEVILRCVPISNHLYFYWYRQILGQKVEFLVSFYNNEISEKSEIFDDQFSVERPDGSNFTLKIRSTKLEDSAMYFCASSSGTTAGELFFGEGSRLTVL.

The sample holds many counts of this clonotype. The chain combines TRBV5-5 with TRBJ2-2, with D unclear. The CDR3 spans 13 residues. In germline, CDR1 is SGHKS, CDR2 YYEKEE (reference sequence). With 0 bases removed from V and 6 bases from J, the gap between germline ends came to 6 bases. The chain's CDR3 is CASSLAGPGELFF. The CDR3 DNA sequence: TGTGCCAGCAGCTTGGCGGGCCCCGGGGAGCTGTTTTTT. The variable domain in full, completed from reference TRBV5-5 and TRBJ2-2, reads DAGVTQSPTHLIKTRGQQVTLRCSPISGHKSVSWYQQVLGQGPQFIFQYYEKEERGRGNFPDRFSARQFPNYSSELNVNALLLGDSALYLCASSLAGPGELFFGEGSRLTVL.

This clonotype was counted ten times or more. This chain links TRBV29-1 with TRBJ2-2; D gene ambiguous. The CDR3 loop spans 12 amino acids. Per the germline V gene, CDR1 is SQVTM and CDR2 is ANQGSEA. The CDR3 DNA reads TGCTCAGCGTTGAGCCAGCGCGGGGAGCTGTTTTTT. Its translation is CSALSQRGELFF.

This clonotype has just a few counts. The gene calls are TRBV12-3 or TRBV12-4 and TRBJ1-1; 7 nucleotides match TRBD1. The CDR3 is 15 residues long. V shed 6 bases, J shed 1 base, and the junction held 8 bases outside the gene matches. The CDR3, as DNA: TGTGCCAGCAGGTTTGGGACAGCAAAGAACACTGAAGCTTTCTTT. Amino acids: CASRFGTAKNTEAFF.

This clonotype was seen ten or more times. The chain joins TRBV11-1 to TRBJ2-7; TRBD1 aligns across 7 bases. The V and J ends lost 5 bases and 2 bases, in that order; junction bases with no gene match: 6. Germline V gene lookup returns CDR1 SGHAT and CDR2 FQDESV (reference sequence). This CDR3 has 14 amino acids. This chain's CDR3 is CASSPTGPTYEQYF. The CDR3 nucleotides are TGTGCCAGCAGCCCGACAGGGCCTACCTACGAGCAGTACTTC.

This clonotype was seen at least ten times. CDR3 region: CASTLRPEGPEFF. For the CDR3, the DNA is TGTGCCAGCACCCTGCGACCTGAGGGACCGGAGTTCTTC. The chain uses TRBV18 and TRBJ2-1; TRBD1 or TRBD2 may be the D gene (5 bases each). Trimming took off 8 bases at V and 14 bases at J, with 22 bases between the two ends. The CDR3 runs 13 residues. Germline V CDR1 and CDR2: KGHSH, LQKENI.

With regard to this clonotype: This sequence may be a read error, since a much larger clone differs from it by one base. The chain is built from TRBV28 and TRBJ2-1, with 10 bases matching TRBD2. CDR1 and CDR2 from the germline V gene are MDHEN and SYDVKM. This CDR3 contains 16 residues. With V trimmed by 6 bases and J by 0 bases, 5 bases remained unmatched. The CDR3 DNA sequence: TGTGCCAGCAGGGGACTAGCGCGGATCTCCTACAATGAGCAGTTCTTC. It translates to CASRGLARISYNEQFF. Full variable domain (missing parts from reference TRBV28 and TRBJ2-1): DVKVTQSSRYLVKRTGEKVFLECVQDMDHENMFWYRQDPGLGLRLIYFSYDVKMKEKGDIPEGYSVSREKKERFSLILESASTNQTSMYLCASRGLARISYNEQFFGPGTRLTVL.

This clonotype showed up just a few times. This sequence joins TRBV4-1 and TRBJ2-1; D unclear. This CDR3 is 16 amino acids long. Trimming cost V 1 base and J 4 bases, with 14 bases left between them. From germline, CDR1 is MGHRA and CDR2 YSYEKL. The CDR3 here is CASSQVSLYVYNEQFF. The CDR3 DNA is TGCGCCAGCAGCCAAGTTAGTTTATACGTTTACAATGAGCAGTTCTTC.

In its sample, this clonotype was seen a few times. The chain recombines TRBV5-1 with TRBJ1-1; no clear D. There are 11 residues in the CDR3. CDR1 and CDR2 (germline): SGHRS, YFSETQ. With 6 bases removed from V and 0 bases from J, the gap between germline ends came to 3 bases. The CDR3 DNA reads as TGCGCCAGCACAGTGAACACTGAAGCTTTCTTT. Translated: CASTVNTEAFF. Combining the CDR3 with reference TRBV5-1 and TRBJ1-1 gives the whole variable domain KAGVTQTPRYLIKTRGQQVTLSCSPISGHRSVSWYQQTPGQGLQFLFEYFSETQRNKGNFPGRFSGRQFSNSRSEMNVSTLELGDSALYLCASTVNTEAFFGQGTRLTVV.

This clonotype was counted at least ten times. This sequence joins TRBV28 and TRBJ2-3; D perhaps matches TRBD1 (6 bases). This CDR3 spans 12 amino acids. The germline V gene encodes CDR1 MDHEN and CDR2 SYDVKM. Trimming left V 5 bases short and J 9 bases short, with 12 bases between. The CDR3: CASSTGSGTQYF. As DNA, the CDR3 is TGTGCCAGCAGTACAGGGTCCGGGACGCAGTATTTT.

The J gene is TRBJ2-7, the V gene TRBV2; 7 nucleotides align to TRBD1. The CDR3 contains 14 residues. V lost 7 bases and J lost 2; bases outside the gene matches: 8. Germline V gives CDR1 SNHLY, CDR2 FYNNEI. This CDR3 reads CASKGTGAAYEQYF. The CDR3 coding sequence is TGTGCCAGCAAAGGAACAGGGGCGGCCTACGAGCAGTACTTC. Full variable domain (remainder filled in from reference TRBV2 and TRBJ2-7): EPEVTQTPSHQVTQMGQEVILRCVPISNHLYFYWYRQILGQKVEFLVSFYNNEISEKSEIFDDQFSVERPDGSNFTLKIRSTKLEDSAMYFCASKGTGAAYEQYFGPGTRLTVT.

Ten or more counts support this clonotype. The CDR3 loop reads CASSPGAWTGGNGYTF. The CDR3 nucleotides read TGTGCCAGCAGCCCCGGGGCCTGGACAGGGGGGAATGGCTACACCTTC. The chain joins TRBV7-6 to TRBJ1-2, with 10 bases matching TRBD1. The V and J ends lost 5 bases and 6 bases, in that order; junction bases with no gene match: 12. The germline V gene has CDR1 SGHVS and CDR2 FNYEAQ. The CDR3 is 16 amino acids.

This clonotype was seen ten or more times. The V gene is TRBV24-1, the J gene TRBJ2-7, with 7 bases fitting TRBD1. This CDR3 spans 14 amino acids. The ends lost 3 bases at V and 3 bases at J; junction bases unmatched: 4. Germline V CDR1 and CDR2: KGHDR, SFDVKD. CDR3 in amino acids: CATSDPRTGYEQYF. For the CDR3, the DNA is TGTGCCACCAGTGATCCTCGGACAGGCTACGAGCAGTACTTC.

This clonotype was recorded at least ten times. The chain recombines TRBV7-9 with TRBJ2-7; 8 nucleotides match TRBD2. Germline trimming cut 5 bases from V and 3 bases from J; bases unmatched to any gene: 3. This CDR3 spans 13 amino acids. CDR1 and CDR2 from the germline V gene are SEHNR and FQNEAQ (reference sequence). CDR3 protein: CASSRTSLYEQYF. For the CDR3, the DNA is TGTGCCAGCAGCCGGACTAGCCTCTACGAGCAGTACTTC.

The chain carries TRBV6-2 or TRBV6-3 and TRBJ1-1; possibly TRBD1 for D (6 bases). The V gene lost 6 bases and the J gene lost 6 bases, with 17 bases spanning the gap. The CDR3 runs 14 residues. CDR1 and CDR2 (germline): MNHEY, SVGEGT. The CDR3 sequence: CASSPNGGLSEAFF. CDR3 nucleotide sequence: TGTGCCAGCAGCCCGAACGGGGGGCTCTCTGAAGCTTTCTTT.

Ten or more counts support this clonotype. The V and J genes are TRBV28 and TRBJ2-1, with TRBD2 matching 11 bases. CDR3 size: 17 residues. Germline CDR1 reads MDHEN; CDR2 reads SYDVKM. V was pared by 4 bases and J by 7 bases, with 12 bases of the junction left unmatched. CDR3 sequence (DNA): TGTGCCAGCAGTTCACTCCTACTAGCGGGAGTACCTAATGAGCAGTTCTTC. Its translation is CASSSLLLAGVPNEQFF. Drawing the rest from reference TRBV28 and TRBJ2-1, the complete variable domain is DVKVTQSSRYLVKRTGEKVFLECVQDMDHENMFWYRQDPGLGLRLIYFSYDVKMKEKGDIPEGYSVSREKKERFSLILESASTNQTSMYLCASSSLLLAGVPNEQFFGPGTRLTVL.

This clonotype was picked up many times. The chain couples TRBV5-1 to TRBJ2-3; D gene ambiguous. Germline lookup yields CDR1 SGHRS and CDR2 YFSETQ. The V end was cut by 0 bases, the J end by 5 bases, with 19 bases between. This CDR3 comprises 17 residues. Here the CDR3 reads CASSLEGSPWAQDTQYF. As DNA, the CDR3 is TGCGCCAGCAGCTTGGAAGGTAGCCCCTGGGCTCAAGATACGCAGTATTTT. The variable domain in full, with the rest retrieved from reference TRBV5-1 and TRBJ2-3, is KAGVTQTPRYLIKTRGQQVTLSCSPISGHRSVSWYQQTPGQGLQFLFEYFSETQRNKGNFPGRFSGRQFSNSRSEMNVSTLELGDSALYLCASSLEGSPWAQDTQYFGPGTRLTVL.

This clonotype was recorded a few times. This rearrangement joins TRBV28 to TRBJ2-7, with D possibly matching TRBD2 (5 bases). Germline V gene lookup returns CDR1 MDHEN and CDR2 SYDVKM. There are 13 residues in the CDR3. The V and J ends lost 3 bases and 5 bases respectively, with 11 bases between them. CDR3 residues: CASSLSGLHEQYF. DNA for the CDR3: TGTGCCAGCAGTTTGTCGGGGTTACACGAGCAGTACTTC.

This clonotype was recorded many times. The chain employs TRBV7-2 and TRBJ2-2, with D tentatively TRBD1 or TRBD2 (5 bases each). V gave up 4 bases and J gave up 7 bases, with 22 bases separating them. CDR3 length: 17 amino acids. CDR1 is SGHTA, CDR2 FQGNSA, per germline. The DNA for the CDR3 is TGTGCCAGCAGCTATCTAGACGGGACCATTCTAGACGGGGAGCTGTTTTTT. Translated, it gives CASSYLDGTILDGELFF.

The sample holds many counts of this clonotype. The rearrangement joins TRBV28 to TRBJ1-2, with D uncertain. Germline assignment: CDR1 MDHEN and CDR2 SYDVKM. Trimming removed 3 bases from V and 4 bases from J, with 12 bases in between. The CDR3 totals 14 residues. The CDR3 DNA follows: TGTGCCAGCAGTTTTGATGCGGTTCGCTATGGCTACACCTTC. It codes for CASSFDAVRYGYTF.

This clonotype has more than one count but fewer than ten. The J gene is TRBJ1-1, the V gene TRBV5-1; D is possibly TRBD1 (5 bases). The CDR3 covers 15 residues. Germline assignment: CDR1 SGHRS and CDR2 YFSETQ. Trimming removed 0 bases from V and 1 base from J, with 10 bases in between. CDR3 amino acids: CASSLAAGRNTEAFF. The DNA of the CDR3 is TGCGCCAGCAGCTTGGCCGCAGGGAGGAACACTGAAGCTTTCTTT.

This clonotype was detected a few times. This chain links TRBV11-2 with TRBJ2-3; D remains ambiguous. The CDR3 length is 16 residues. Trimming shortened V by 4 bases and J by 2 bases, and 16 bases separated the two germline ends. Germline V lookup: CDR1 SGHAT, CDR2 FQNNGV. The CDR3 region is CASSSIIAASTDTQYF. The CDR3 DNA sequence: TGTGCCAGCAGCTCCATAATAGCAGCCTCCACAGATACGCAGTATTTT.

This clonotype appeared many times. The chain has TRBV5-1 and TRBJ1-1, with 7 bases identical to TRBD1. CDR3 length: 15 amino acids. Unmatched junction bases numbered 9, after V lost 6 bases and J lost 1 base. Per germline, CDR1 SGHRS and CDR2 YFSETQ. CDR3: CASIPGGQKNTEAFF. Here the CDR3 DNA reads TGCGCCAGCATCCCGGGGGGACAGAAGAACACTGAAGCTTTCTTT.

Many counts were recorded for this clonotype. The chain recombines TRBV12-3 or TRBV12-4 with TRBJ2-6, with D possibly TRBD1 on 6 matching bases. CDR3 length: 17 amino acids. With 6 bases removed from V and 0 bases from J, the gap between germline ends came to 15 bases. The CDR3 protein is CASRSDRHFSGANVLTF. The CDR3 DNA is TGTGCCAGCAGATCCGACAGGCATTTCTCTGGGGCCAACGTCCTGACTTTC.

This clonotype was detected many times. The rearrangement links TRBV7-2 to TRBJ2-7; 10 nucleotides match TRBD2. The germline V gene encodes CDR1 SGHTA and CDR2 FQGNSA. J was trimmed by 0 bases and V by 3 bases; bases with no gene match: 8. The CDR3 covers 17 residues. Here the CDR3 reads CASSFISGRQSSYEQYF. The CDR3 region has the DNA TGTGCCAGCAGCTTTATTAGCGGGAGGCAGAGCTCCTACGAGCAGTACTTC.

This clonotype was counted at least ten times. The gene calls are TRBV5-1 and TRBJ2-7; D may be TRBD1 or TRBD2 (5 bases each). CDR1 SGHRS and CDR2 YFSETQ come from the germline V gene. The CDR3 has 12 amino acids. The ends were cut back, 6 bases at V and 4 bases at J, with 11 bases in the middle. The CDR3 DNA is TGCGCCAGCAAAGGGGACGCTTACGAGCAGTACTTC. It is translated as CASKGDAYEQYF.

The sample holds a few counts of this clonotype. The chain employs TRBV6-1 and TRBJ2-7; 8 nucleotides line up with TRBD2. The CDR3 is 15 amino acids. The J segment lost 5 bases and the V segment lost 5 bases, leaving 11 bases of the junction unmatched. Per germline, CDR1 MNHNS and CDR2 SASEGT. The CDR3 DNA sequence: TGTGCCAGCAGTAGAGCTCCCGGGGGGGGTCACGAGCAGTACTTC. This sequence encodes CASSRAPGGGHEQYF.

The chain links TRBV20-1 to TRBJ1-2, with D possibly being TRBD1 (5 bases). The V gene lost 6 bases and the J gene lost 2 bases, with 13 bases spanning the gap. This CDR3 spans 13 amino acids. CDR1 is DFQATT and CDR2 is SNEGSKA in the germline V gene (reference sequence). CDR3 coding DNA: TGCAGTGCGGCATCCCAGGGAAACTATGGCTACACCTTC. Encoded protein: CSAASQGNYGYTF.